The clone carrying this T cell receptor (beta chain) has more than one count but fewer than ten. As yet, its antigen is unknown. This sample was included in a study of cytomegalovirus exposure and HLA in healthy donors. The study ran its PCR with 60 Vbeta and 13 Jbeta primers. Under the authors' procedure: A later analysis counted 80 million or so unique TCR beta chains, some 11 million shared. The repertoire was sequenced with immunoSEQ multiplex PCR; TCRdb's copy has only in-frame clones and lacks some. V, J and clone size are those of that table, while D and trimming were read from the DNA. The table includes about 110,000 clones, around 70% detected once. Study-wide findings and caveats: According to reports, the classifier identified cytomegalovirus status with high specificity and sensitivity. Analysis was carried out at a later point, and it linked a missense DCLRE1C variant to TCR beta V- and J-gene trimming.

In nominal health when sampled, donors likely had unrecorded immune exposures nonetheless. The TCR sequence derives from a man aged 25 to 40 in good health and CMV-seropositive. The sequencing input was PBMCs.

The CDR3 region has the DNA TGTGCCAGCAGCTTGGCAACCGCGGGTTTGAGGAACGAGCAGTACTTC. It is translated as CASSLATAGLRNEQYF. The chain couples TRBV5-4 to TRBJ2-7, with D tentatively TRBD2 (5 bases). The CDR3 loop spans 16 amino acids. In germline, CDR1 is SGHNT, CDR2 YYREEE (reference sequence). Trimming removed 0 bases at V and 5 bases at J, with 18 bases between.